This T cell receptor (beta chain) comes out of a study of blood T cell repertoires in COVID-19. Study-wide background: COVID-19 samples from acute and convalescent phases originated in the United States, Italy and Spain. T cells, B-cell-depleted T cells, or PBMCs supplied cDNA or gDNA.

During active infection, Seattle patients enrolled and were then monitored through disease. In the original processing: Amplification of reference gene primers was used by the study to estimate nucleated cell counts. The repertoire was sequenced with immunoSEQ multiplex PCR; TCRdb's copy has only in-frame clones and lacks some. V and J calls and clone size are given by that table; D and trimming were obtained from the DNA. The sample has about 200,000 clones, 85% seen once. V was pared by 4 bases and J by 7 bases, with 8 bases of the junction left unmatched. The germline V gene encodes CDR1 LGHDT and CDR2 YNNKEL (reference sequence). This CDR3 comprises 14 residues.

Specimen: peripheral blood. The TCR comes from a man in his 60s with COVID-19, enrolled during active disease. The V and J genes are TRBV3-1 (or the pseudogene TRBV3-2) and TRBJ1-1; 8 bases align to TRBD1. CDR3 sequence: CASSPIPDRGEAFF. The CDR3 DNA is TGTGCCAGCAGCCCCATACCTGACAGGGGTGAAGCTTTCTTT.